The next 17 T cell receptor beta chains were all read from a single sample in a study of cytotoxic CD8 clonotypes in ibrutinib-treated CLL. Method: immunoSEQ multiplex PCR; TCRdb's copy keeps in-frame clones and lacks some. Here the sample spans fewer than 150,000 clones, 80% to 85% being singletons. Sequencing was performed on PBMCs, taken after 24 months of ibrutinib treatment. The receptors come from a human donor with chronic lymphocytic leukemia.

Only a few counts were recorded for this clone. The chain combines TRBV6-5 with TRBJ2-7, with 7 bases aligning to TRBD1. CDR1 MNHEY and CDR2 SVGAGI come from the germline V gene. The CDR3 spans 15 residues. V shed 5 bases, J shed 4 bases, and the junction held 11 bases outside the gene matches. This CDR3 is CASSRAPGQLYEQYF. In DNA, the CDR3 is TGTGCCAGCAGTCGAGCTCCGGGACAGCTATACGAGCAGTACTTC.

The V call is TRBV7-2, the J call TRBJ2-7; TRBD1 is a possible D gene (6 bases). V was pared by 1 base and J by 2 bases, with 12 bases between. Germline values: CDR1 SGHTA, CDR2 FQGNSA. This CDR3 is 15 amino acids long. CDR3 in amino acids: CASSLVGQSTYEQYF. CDR3 bases: TGTGCCAGCAGCTTAGTAGGACAGAGCACCTACGAGCAGTACTTC.

This rearrangement joins TRBV5-1 to TRBJ1-2; no reliable D call. The ends were cut back, 0 bases at V and 12 bases at J, with 15 bases in the middle. CDR3 length: 13 residues. CDR1 is SGHRS, CDR2 YFSETQ, per germline. CDR3 DNA: TGCGCCAGCAGCTTGGGGGCAGGTCTAAAGCACACCTTC. It encodes CASSLGAGLKHTF.

In this sample, this clone turned up a few times. The sample contains more than one DNA sequence encoding this CDR3. V usage is TRBV10-1 and J usage is TRBJ2-7; 10 bases line up with TRBD1. The germline CDR1 and CDR2 sequences are WNHNN and SYGVQD (reference sequence). CDR3 length: 13 residues. V was clipped by 5 bases and J by 7 bases; unmatched bases: 5. CDR3 sequence reads: CASSRDRGDEQYF. Here the CDR3 DNA reads TGCGCCAGCAGTCGGGACAGGGGTGATGAGCAGTACTTC.

This chain uses TRBV5-8 with TRBJ2-7; tentative D call: TRBD2 (5 bases). Germline CDR1 is SGHTS and CDR2 is YDEGEE. The length of the CDR3 is 12 residues. V lost 7 bases and J 4 bases, leaving 12 bases between the germline ends. CDR3 sequence reads: CASGGGIYEQYF. CDR3 coding DNA: TGTGCCAGCGGAGGAGGTATTTACGAGCAGTACTTC. Supplemented by reference TRBV5-8 and TRBJ2-7, the full variable domain reads EAGVTQSPTHLIKTRGQQATLRCSPISGHTSVYWYQQALGLGLQFLLWYDEGEERNRGNFPPRFSGRQFPNYSSELNVNALELEDSALYLCASGGGIYEQYFGPGTRLTVT.

The chain couples TRBV7-3 to TRBJ1-1, with 7 bases matching TRBD1. CDR3 length: 13 amino acids. V lost 2 bases, J lost 11 bases, and 8 bases stayed unmatched. Germline V CDR1 and CDR2: SGHTA, FQGTGA. CDR3 residues: CASSLSSGGYAFF. CDR3 coding DNA: TGTGCCAGCAGCTTATCGTCAGGGGGATACGCTTTCTTT.

This clone has more than one count but fewer than ten. V gene TRBV27 combines with J gene TRBJ2-7, with TRBD1 matching 7 bases. Looked up from germline, CDR1 is MNHEY and CDR2 is SMNVEV (reference sequence). The CDR3 spans 16 residues. V trimming: 7 bases; J trimming: 0 bases; junction bases outside the gene matches: 12. The CDR3 loop reads CASIGPPGQSSYEQYF. CDR3 nucleotides: TGTGCCAGCATCGGCCCCCCGGGACAGAGCTCCTACGAGCAGTACTTC.

V is TRBV19 and J is TRBJ2-7; D is unresolved. CDR1 and CDR2 (germline): LNHDA, SQIVND (reference sequence). This CDR3 has 12 amino acids. Trimming removed 11 bases from V and 4 bases from J, with 15 bases in between. The CDR3 DNA reads as TGTGCCTCATCAAGTCCCCTATACGAGCAGTACTTC. Protein: CASSSPLYEQYF.

The rearrangement joins TRBV6-5 to TRBJ1-1, with D possibly TRBD1 on 6 matching bases. Deletions cut 6 bases from V and 6 bases from J, with 17 bases between. Germline CDR1 reads MNHEY; CDR2 reads SVGAGI. This CDR3 spans 14 amino acids. The CDR3 sequence is CASRPPGGLPEAFF. For the CDR3, the DNA is TGTGCCAGCAGACCACCGGGGGGGCTTCCTGAAGCTTTCTTT.

The chain is built from TRBV6-5 and TRBJ1-1; D gene unclear. Trimming took off 5 bases at V and 7 bases at J, with 11 bases between the two ends. The CDR3 sequence is 12 residues long. Germline V gene data show CDR1 as MNHEY and CDR2 as SVGAGI. In nucleotides, the CDR3 is TGTGCCAGCAGTGCGTCGTGGGATGAAGCTTTCTTT. Encoded protein: CASSASWDEAFF.

This clone was recorded a few times. The chain links TRBV19 to TRBJ2-5, with D perhaps assigned TRBD1 or TRBD2 (5 bases each). This CDR3 spans 14 amino acids. Trimming stripped 5 bases from V and 7 bases from J, with 17 bases between. Germline-derived CDR1 and CDR2 are LNHDA and SQIVND (reference sequence). In DNA form, the CDR3 reads TGTGCCAGTAGTCCCCAAGAGACAGAGGGGACCCAGTACTTC. It translates to CASSPQETEGTQYF.

This rearrangement joins TRBV7-2 to TRBJ2-1; D unclear. The V gene lost 3 bases and the J gene lost 0 bases, with 15 bases spanning the gap. Germline assignment: CDR1 SGHTA and CDR2 FQGNSA. The CDR3 covers 17 residues. CDR3 DNA sequence: TGTGCCAGCAGCTTCCTCCCCCACACCAGCTCCTACAATGAGCAGTTCTTC. Translation gives CASSFLPHTSSYNEQFF.

Remarks on this clone: In the same sample, other DNA sequences code for this CDR3. This chain links TRBV15 with TRBJ1-5; 10 nucleotides match TRBD1. This CDR3 has 19 residues. After removal of 3 bases from V and 5 bases from J, the junction contained 16 bases not matched to a gene. Looked up from germline, CDR1 is LNHNV and CDR2 is YYDKDF (reference sequence). The CDR3 here is CATSSYRDRGRVGYQPQHF. The CDR3 bases are TGTGCCACCAGCAGCTACCGGGACAGGGGTCGGGTGGGGTATCAGCCCCAGCATTTT.

This clone has only one observation. CDR3 protein: CATSSPGHFGRETQYF. CDR3 sequence (DNA): TGTGCCACCAGCAGTCCGGGGCATTTTGGGAGAGAGACCCAGTACTTC. This chain uses TRBV15 with TRBJ2-5; either TRBD1 or TRBD2 may supply D (5 bases each). The ends were cut back, 3 bases at V and 4 bases at J, with 18 bases in the middle. Per the germline V gene, CDR1 is LNHNV and CDR2 is YYDKDF (reference sequence). This CDR3 comprises 16 residues.

This chain joins TRBV27 and TRBJ1-1; 11 bases fit TRBD1. The CDR3 covers 21 residues. After removal of 2 bases from V and 3 bases from J, the junction contained 20 bases not matched to a gene. From germline, CDR1 is MNHEY and CDR2 SMNVEV (reference sequence). CDR3 nucleotides: TGTGCCAGCAGTTTAGGGTTAGGGACAGGGGGATGGAGAGGGGGCTACACTGAAGCTTTCTTT. Translating gives CASSLGLGTGGWRGGYTEAFF.

This chain uses TRBV6-4 with TRBJ1-2; tentative D call: TRBD1 (6 bases). V lost 8 bases to trimming and J lost 4 bases, with 32 bases between them. CDR1 MRHNA and CDR2 SNTAGT come from the germline V gene. CDR3 size: 19 residues. CDR3 DNA sequence: TGTGCCAGCCCCGCCCCTCCGGGGACATCGAGCACCACTTGCTATGGCTACACCTTC. Translation: CASPAPPGTSSTTCYGYTF.

Only one count was recorded for this clone. The chain uses TRBV28 and TRBJ1-1; 7 bases agree with TRBD1. This CDR3 contains 15 residues. V lost 7 bases to trimming and J lost 2 bases; unmatched junction nucleotides: 10. Germline CDR1 reads MDHEN; CDR2 reads SYDVKM. CDR3 nucleotide sequence: TGTGCCAGCACCCCAGGGGGATGGGGAAACACTGAAGCTTTCTTT. Amino acid sequence: CASTPGGWGNTEAFF.